This TCR beta chain is from a study of T-cell memory formation after mild COVID-19. Study in general: Largely donor-specific sequence clusters came from a couple of donors.

About this clonotype itself: Its antigen is as yet unknown.

There are 14 residues in the CDR3. Germline CDR1 and CDR2: SGHRS and YFSETQ. V gave up 5 bases and J gave up 5 bases, with 16 bases separating them. Barcoded TCR alpha and TCR beta cDNA libraries with UMIs came from 5'RACE using constant-segment primers. In TCRdb, the 5' RACE reads were re-called with MiXCR into one record per CDR3 protein. Among more than 350,000 distinct CDR3 sequences listed, about a sixth were seen once. The study, taken as a whole, reports: Clones that shrank (day 15 to 85) were balanced CD4/CD8, whereas later expanders leaned CD4+.

The sample was PBMCs or a T cell subset sorted from them (not recorded which). The origin of this receptor is a man between 18 and 29 years old who had mild COVID-19 (a few samples of this study predate the infection). Cell type and time point are not known. This chain joins TRBV5-1 and TRBJ1-2; possibly TRBD1 for D (6 bases). The CDR3 reads CASSSGAFRYGYTF. CDR3 DNA sequence: TGCGCCAGCAGTTCGGGGGCCTTTAGATATGGCTACACCTTC.